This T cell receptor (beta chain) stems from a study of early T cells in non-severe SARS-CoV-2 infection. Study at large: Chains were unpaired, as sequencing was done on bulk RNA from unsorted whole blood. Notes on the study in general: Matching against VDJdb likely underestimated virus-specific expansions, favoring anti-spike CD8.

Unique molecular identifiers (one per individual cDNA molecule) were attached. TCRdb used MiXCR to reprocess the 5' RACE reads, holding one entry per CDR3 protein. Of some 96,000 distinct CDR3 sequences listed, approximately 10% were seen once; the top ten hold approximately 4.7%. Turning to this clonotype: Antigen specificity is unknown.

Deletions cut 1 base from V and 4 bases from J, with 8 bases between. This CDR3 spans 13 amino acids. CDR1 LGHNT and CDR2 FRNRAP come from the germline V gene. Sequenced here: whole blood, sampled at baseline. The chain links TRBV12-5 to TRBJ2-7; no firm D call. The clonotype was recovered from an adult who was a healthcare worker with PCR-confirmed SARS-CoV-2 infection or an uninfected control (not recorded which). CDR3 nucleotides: TGTGCTAGTGGTTTGGGCAACAGTTACGAGCAGTACTTC. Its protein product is CASGLGNSYEQYF.